Listed below are T cell receptor beta chains from one sample, sequenced in a study of blood T cell repertoires in COVID-19. Some clones are missing from TCRdb's copy, which holds only in-frame ones; the method was immunoSEQ multiplex PCR. The sample holds 120,000 to 150,000 clones, around nine tenths seen once. Sequenced material: peripheral blood. These receptors originate from a human donor in a cohort sampled during active COVID-19. CDR3s include the opening cysteine and the closing phenylalanine or tryptophan. A D gene is named only where the DNA matches it firmly. Where a row states a size, it is once, few, many or the class of an expanded clone; other rows omit it.

>TRBV7-2|NA|TRBJ2-2|NA
CASSLLRAAGELFF
TGTGCCAGCAGCTTACTCAGGGCGGCCGGGGAGCTGTTTTTT
>TRBV5-1|TRBD1|TRBJ1-4|once
CASSLQTTGRREKLFF
TGCGCCAGCAGCCTGCAAACGACAGGGCGAAGGGAAAAACTGTTTTTT
>TRBV5-1|NA|TRBJ1-4|NA
CASSLAQGRAEKLFF
TGCGCCAGCAGCTTGGCGCAGGGCAGGGCTGAAAAACTGTTTTTT
>TRBV11-2|NA|TRBJ1-1|once
CASSLVTQTEAFF
TGTGCCAGCAGCTTAGTGACACAAACTGAAGCTTTCTTT
>TRBV7-8|NA|TRBJ1-1|NA
CASSATFQGSEAFF
TGTGCCAGCAGCGCCACATTCCAGGGGTCTGAAGCTTTCTTT
>TRBV7-6|TRBD1|TRBJ2-3|NA
CASSLALAGGYGDTQYF
TGTGCCAGCAGCTTAGCGCTCGCAGGGGGCTACGGAGATACGCAGTATTTT
>TRBV19|NA|TRBJ2-5|NA
CASTIQGGETQYF
TGTGCCAGTACCATACAGGGTGGAGAGACCCAGTACTTC
>TRBV7-8|NA|TRBJ1-1|few
CASSLTLNTEAFF
TGTGCCAGCAGCTTAACATTGAACACTGAAGCTTTCTTT
>TRBV27|TRBD1|TRBJ1-1|once
CASSVDRGMNTEAFF
TGTGCCAGCAGTGTCGACAGGGGGATGAACACTGAAGCTTTCTTT
>TRBV7-2|NA|TRBJ2-3|NA
CASSPKLLTDTQYF
TGTGCCAGCAGCCCTAAATTACTGACAGATACGCAGTATTTT
>TRBV19|NA|TRBJ2-3|NA
CASSPSFGLTDTQYF
TGTGCCAGTAGCCCCAGTTTCGGGTTGACAGATACGCAGTATTTT
>TRBV5-4|NA|TRBJ2-7|NA
CASSPPGRVYEQYF
TGTGCCAGCAGCCCACCGGGCAGGGTCTACGAGCAGTACTTC
>TRBV18|NA|TRBJ1-5|NA
CASSPVTDNQPQHF
TGTGCCAGCTCACCAGTCACAGATAATCAGCCCCAGCATTTT
>TRBV18|TRBD2|TRBJ2-3|NA
CASSPLAGGLTDTQYF
TGTGCCAGCTCACCCCTAGCGGGGGGACTCACAGATACGCAGTATTTT
>TRBV5-6|NA|TRBJ1-5|NA
CASSSQGFVSNQPQHF
TGTGCCAGCAGCTCCCAGGGTTTCGTGAGCAATCAGCCCCAGCATTTT
>TRBV2|NA|TRBJ1-5|NA
CASSEALHRAGNQPQHF
TGTGCCAGCAGTGAAGCGCTTCACAGGGCGGGCAATCAGCCCCAGCATTTT
>TRBV27|TRBD1|TRBJ2-6|NA
CASTPGQGFPSGANVLTF
TGTGCCAGCACTCCGGGACAGGGCTTCCCCTCTGGGGCCAACGTCCTGACTTTC
>TRBV12-3/TRBV12-4|NA|TRBJ2-7|NA
CASSLTNYEQYF
TGTGCCAGCAGTTTGACAAACTACGAGCAGTACTTC
>TRBV24-1|NA|TRBJ1-5|NA
CATSDGSGDQPQHF
TGTGCCACCAGTGATGGATCGGGGGATCAGCCCCAGCATTTT
>TRBV5-4|TRBD1|TRBJ1-1|NA
CASSRTGSPNTEAFF
TGTGCCAGCAGCCGGACAGGGTCGCCGAACACTGAAGCTTTCTTT
>TRBV11-1|NA|TRBJ2-7|NA
CASSPTRSGGGIYF
TGTGCCAGCAGCCCGACCCGCAGTGGCGGAGGGATTTACTTC
>TRBV2|NA|TRBJ1-2|NA
CASNFGGANYGYTF
TGTGCCAGCAATTTTGGGGGCGCTAACTATGGCTACACCTTC
>TRBV19|TRBD1|TRBJ2-3|NA
CASSIRQGTDTQYF
TGTGCCAGTAGTATAAGACAGGGAACAGATACGCAGTATTTT
>TRBV11-2|TRBD1|TRBJ1-1|NA
CASSMTGGNTEAFF
TGTGCCAGCAGCATGACAGGGGGGAACACTGAAGCTTTCTTT
>TRBV7-2|NA|TRBJ2-3|once
CASSLLSWDTQYF
TGTGCCAGCAGCTTATTGAGTTGGGATACGCAGTATTTT
>TRBV10-2|NA|TRBJ1-2|NA
CASSDGNRRGYTF
TGCGCCAGCAGTGATGGCAACAGGCGGGGCTACACCTTC
>TRBV6-4|NA|TRBJ2-3|NA
CASSERGTDTQYF
TGTGCCAGCAGTGAGCGGGGCACAGATACGCAGTATTTT
>TRBV6-6|TRBD1|TRBJ2-2|NA
CASRPGQGTGELFF
TGTGCCAGCCGACCGGGACAGGGAACCGGGGAGCTGTTTTTT
>TRBV9|NA|TRBJ2-7|once
CASSASGTGYEQYF
TGTGCCAGCAGCGCCTCAGGTACCGGCTACGAGCAGTACTTC
>TRBV19|NA|TRBJ2-7|few
CASSIYDRFSEQYF
TGTGCCAGTAGTATCTATGACAGGTTTAGCGAGCAGTACTTC
>TRBV19|NA|TRBJ2-7|NA
CATRRGQSSYEQYF
TGTGCCACCCGGCGGGGACAGAGCTCCTACGAGCAGTACTTC
>TRBV7-9|NA|TRBJ1-2|NA
CASSPIRAGRNRYGYTF
TGTGCCAGCAGCCCAATCCGGGCAGGGAGGAATAGGTATGGCTACACCTTC
>TRBV5-1|TRBD1|TRBJ1-2|NA
CASSLDSGGYGYTF
TGCGCCAGCAGCTTGGATTCAGGGGGGTATGGCTACACCTTC
>TRBV5-1|NA|TRBJ2-1|NA
CASSLFWGDSYNEQFF
TGCGCCAGCAGCTTGTTTTGGGGCGACTCCTACAATGAGCAGTTCTTC
>TRBV4-1|TRBD1|TRBJ2-7|NA
CASSRISGTGADEQYF
TGCGCCAGCAGCCGAATCTCCGGGACAGGGGCTGACGAGCAGTACTTC
>TRBV29-1|TRBD1|TRBJ1-1|NA
CSAGTGGAEAFF
TGCAGCGCTGGGACAGGGGGCGCGGAAGCTTTCTTT
>TRBV18|NA|TRBJ1-6|NA
CASSRAAGARWGSPLHF
TGTGCCAGCTCACGAGCCGCAGGGGCGCGGTGGGGTTCACCCCTCCACTTT
>TRBV7-2|TRBD1|TRBJ2-3|NA
CASRGARDRSLDTQYF
TGTGCCAGCAGGGGGGCTCGGGACAGATCTCTAGATACGCAGTATTTT
>TRBV7-9|TRBD2|TRBJ2-5|once
CASSPPGLVRQETQYF
TGTGCCAGCAGCCCACCCGGACTAGTTCGCCAAGAGACCCAGTACTTC
>TRBV19|NA|TRBJ1-4|NA
CASSNRATNEKLFF
TGTGCCAGTAGTAACAGGGCAACTAATGAAAAACTGTTTTTT
>TRBV6-5|NA|TRBJ2-4|NA
CASRDSLSTNIQYF
TGTGCCAGCAGGGACAGTCTCTCTACAAACATTCAGTACTTC
>TRBV2|TRBD1|TRBJ1-2|NA
CASKGQGNYGYTF
TGTGCCAGCAAGGGACAGGGGAACTATGGCTACACCTTC
>TRBV4-2|NA|TRBJ1-6|NA
CASSQGSDSRLDNSPLHF
TGTGCCAGCAGCCAAGGGTCTGACAGTCGATTAGATAATTCACCCCTCCACTTT
>TRBV25-1|NA|TRBJ2-7|NA
CASSAGYEQYF
TGTGCCAGCAGTGCAGGGTACGAGCAGTACTTC
>TRBV2|NA|TRBJ1-2|NA
CASSELGAGSNYGYTF
TGTGCCAGCAGTGAGTTGGGGGCAGGGTCTAACTATGGCTACACCTTC
>TRBV5-4|TRBD1|TRBJ1-2|NA
CASSPDRGLYGYTF
TGTGCCAGCAGCCCGGACAGGGGGCTCTATGGCTACACCTTC